This T cell receptor beta chain was recorded in a study of blood T cell repertoires in COVID-19. On the study more broadly: The United States, Italy and Spain were the sources of the acute and convalescent COVID-19 samples. T cells, B-cell-depleted T cells, or PBMCs supplied cDNA or gDNA.

Seattle cases were enrolled at active infection and followed longitudinally. Losses at the gene ends were 6 bases for V and 0 bases for J; bases not matched to a gene: 6. Germline V lookup: CDR1 SQVTM, CDR2 ANQGSEA. The CDR3 is 15 amino acids. Authors' analysis steps: It was from reference gene primer amplification that nucleated cell counts were estimated. Repertoires were generated with immunoSEQ multiplex PCR, while TCRdb's copy carries only in-frame clones and drops some. V, J and clone size reflect that table, while D and trimming were determined from the DNA. There are some 170,000 clones in the sample; approximately 88% occur only once, and 5.5% to 8% lies in the top ten.

The genes are TRBV29-1 and TRBJ2-2, with 8 bases aligning to TRBD1. The sequenced sample was peripheral blood. The clonotype was recovered from a woman in her 40s with COVID-19, enrolled during active disease. The CDR3: CSVASDRANTGELFF. DNA of the CDR3: TGCAGCGTCGCATCGGACAGGGCGAACACCGGGGAGCTGTTTTTT.